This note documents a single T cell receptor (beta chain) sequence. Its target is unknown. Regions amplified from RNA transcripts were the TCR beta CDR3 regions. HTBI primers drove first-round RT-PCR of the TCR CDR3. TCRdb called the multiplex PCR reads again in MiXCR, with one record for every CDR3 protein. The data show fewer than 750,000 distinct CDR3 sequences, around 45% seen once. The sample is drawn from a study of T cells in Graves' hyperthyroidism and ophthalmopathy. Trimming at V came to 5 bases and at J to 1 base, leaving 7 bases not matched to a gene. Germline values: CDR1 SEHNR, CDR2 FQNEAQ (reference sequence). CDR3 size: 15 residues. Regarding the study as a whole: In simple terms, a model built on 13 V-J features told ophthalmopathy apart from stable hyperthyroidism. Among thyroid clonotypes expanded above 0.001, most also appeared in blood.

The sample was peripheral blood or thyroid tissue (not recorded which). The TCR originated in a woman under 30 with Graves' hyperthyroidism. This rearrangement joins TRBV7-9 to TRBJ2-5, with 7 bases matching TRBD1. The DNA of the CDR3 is TGTGCCAGCAGCCAACGACAGGGCCCCCAAGAGACCCAGTACTTC. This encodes CASSQRQGPQETQYF.